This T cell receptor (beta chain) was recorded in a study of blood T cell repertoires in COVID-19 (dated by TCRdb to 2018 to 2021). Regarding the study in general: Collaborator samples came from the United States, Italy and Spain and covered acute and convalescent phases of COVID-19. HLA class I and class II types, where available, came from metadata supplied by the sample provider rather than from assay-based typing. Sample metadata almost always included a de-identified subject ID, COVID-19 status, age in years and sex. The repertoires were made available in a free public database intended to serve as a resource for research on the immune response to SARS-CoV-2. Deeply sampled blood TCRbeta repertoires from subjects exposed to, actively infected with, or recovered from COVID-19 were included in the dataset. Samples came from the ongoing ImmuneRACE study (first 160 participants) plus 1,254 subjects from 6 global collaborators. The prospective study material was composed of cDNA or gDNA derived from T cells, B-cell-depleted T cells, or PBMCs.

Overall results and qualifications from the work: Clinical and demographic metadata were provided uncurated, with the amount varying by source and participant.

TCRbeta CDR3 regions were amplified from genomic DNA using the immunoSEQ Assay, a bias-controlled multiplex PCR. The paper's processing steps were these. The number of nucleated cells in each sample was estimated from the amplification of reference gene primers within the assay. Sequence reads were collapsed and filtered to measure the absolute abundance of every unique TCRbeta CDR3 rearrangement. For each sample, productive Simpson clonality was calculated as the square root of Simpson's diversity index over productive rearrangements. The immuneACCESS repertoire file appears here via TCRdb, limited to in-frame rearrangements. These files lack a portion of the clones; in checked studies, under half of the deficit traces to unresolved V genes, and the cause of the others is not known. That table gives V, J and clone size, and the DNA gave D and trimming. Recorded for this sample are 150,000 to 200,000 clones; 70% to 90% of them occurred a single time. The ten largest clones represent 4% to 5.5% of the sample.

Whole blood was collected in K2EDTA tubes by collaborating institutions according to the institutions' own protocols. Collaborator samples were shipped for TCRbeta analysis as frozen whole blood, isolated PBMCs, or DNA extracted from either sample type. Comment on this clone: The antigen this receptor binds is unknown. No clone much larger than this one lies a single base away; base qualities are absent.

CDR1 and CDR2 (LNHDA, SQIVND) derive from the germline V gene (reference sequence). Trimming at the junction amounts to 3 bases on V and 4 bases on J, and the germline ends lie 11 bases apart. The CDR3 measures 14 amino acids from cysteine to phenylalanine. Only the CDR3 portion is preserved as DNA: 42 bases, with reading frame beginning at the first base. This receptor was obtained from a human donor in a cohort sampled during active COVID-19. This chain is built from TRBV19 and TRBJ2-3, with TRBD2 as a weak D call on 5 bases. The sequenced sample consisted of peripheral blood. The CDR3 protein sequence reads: CASSMWGSADTQYF. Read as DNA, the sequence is TGTGCCAGTAGTATGTGGGGTAGCGCAGATACGCAGTATTTT.